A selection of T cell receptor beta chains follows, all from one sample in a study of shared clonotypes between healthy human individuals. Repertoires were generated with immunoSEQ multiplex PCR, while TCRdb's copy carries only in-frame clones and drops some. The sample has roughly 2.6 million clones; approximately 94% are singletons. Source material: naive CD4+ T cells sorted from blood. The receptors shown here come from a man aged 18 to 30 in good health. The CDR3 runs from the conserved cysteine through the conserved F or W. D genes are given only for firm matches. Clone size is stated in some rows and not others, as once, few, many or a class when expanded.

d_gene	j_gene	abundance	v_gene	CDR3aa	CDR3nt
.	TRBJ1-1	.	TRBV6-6	CASSPRTPNTEAFF	TGTGCCAGCAGTCCCCGGACACCCAACACTGAAGCTTTCTTT
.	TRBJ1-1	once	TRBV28	CASPKPGQPNTEAFF	TGTGCCAGCCCTAAACCGGGCCAGCCGAACACTGAAGCTTTCTTT
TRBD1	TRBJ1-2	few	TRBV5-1	CASSSGTGIHHGYTF	TGCGCCAGCAGCTCCGGGACAGGGATCCATCATGGCTACACCTTC
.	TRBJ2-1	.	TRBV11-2	CASSRDRGGDEQFF	TGTGCCAGCAGCCGAGACAGGGGAGGGGATGAGCAGTTCTTC
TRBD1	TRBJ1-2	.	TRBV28	CASSWDSGYTF	TGTGCCAGCAGTTGGGACAGTGGCTACACCTTC
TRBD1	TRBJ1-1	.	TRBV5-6	CASSFPTGDTEAFF	TGTGCCAGCAGCTTCCCGACAGGGGACACTGAAGCTTTCTTT
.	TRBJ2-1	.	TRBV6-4	CASSVDAIIRDNEQFF	TGTGCCAGCAGTGTGGACGCAATCATACGTGACAATGAGCAGTTCTTC
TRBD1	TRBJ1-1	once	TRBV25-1	CASSERDRVNTEAFF	TGTGCCAGCAGTGAGAGGGACAGGGTAAACACTGAAGCTTTCTTT
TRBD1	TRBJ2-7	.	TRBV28	CASSFGGQAYEQYF	TGTGCCAGCAGTTTTGGCGGACAGGCCTACGAGCAGTACTTC
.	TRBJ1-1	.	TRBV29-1	CSVGRGNTEAFF	TGCAGCGTGGGGAGAGGGAATACTGAAGCTTTCTTT
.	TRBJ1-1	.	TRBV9	CASSVVTGTGNTEAFF	TGTGCCAGCAGCGTAGTTACCGGGACGGGGAACACTGAAGCTTTCTTT
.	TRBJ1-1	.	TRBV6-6	CASSYMGGTEAFF	TGTGCCAGCAGTTACATGGGGGGCACTGAAGCTTTCTTT
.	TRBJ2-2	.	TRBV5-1	CASSEDGNGELFF	TGCGCCAGCAGTGAAGACGGCAACGGGGAGCTGTTTTTT
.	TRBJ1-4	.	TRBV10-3	CAISEMAAEKLFF	TGTGCCATCAGTGAGATGGCTGCTGAAAAACTGTTTTTT
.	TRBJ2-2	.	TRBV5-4	CASSLVKGGTGELFF	TGTGCCAGCAGCTTGGTTAAGGGGGGGACCGGGGAGCTGTTTTTT
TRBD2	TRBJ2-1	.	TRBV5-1	CASSSGLAGDWRYNEQFF	TGCGCCAGCAGCTCCGGGCTAGCGGGAGACTGGCGCTACAATGAGCAGTTCTTC